This passage covers 13 T cell receptor beta chains from one sample sequenced in a study of blood T cell repertoires in COVID-19. Only in-frame clones appear in the TCRdb table, and some are missing; sequencing was by immunoSEQ multiplex PCR. The sample carries some 99,000 clones, roughly nine tenths recorded once. Input material: peripheral blood. All receptors derive from a man in his 70s with acute or convalescent COVID-19.

This chain links TRBV7-6 with TRBJ1-6, with D possibly matching TRBD1 (5 bases). In germline, CDR1 is SGHVS, CDR2 FNYEAQ. The CDR3 is 15 residues long. Trimming stripped 1 base from V and 8 bases from J, with 12 bases between. CDR3 in amino acids: CASSLDGGKYSPLHF. The CDR3 nucleotides read TGTGCCAGCAGCTTAGATGGGGGGAAGTATTCACCCCTCCACTTT.

The rearrangement uses TRBV15 and TRBJ1-4; D is undetermined. This CDR3 has 15 residues. Germline V gene sequence: CDR1 LNHNV, CDR2 YYDKDF (reference sequence). V was pared by 0 bases and J by 6 bases, with 11 bases between. The CDR3 is CATSRDGVTDEKLFF. Written as DNA, the CDR3 is TGTGCCACCAGCAGAGACGGGGTTACGGATGAAAAACTGTTTTTT.

The chain carries TRBV29-1 and TRBJ2-7, with TRBD1 identical over 8 bases. Germline CDR1 SQVTM, CDR2 ANQGSEA. With V trimmed by 1 base and J by 5 bases, 1 base remained unmatched. The CDR3 consists of 12 residues. The CDR3: CSVEGRGHEQYF. The CDR3 DNA reads as TGCAGCGTTGAAGGCAGGGGGCACGAGCAGTACTTC.

V and J are TRBV6-6 and TRBJ1-1, with D perhaps matching TRBD1 (5 bases). Trimming removed 10 bases at V and 0 bases at J, with 21 bases between. The CDR3 contains 16 residues. Germline V lookup: CDR1 MNHNY, CDR2 SVGAGI (reference sequence). This CDR3 is CATQPLGQFMNTEAFF. Here the CDR3 DNA reads TGTGCCACCCAACCCTTGGGGCAGTTCATGAACACTGAAGCTTTCTTT.

The chain couples TRBV2 to TRBJ2-3; perhaps TRBD1 as D (5 bases). Per germline, CDR1 SNHLY and CDR2 FYNNEI. The CDR3 covers 14 residues. V lost 2 bases and J 5 bases, leaving 11 bases between the germline ends. The CDR3 coding sequence is TGTGCCAGCAGTGAACTTGTCCAGGGAGATACGCAGTATTTT. This translates into CASSELVQGDTQYF.

This chain links TRBV7-9 with TRBJ1-4; D possibly corresponds to TRBD1 (6 bases). This CDR3 is 16 amino acids long. Germline V CDR1 and CDR2: SEHNR, FQNEAQ (reference sequence). Trimming removed 1 base from V and 4 bases from J, with 13 bases in between. DNA for the CDR3: TGTGCCAGCAGCTTAGATCCGACAGGCCTTAATGAAAAACTGTTTTTT. Translation: CASSLDPTGLNEKLFF.

V is TRBV20-1 and J is TRBJ2-5; 11 bases align to TRBD2. The CDR3 spans 16 residues. V trimming: 5 bases; J trimming: 2 bases; junction bases outside the gene matches: 10. Germline assignment: CDR1 DFQATT and CDR2 SNEGSKA (reference sequence). The chain's CDR3 is CSAGGWTSGRQETQYF. In nucleotides, the CDR3 is TGCAGTGCTGGTGGATGGACTAGCGGGCGACAAGAGACCCAGTACTTC.

The chain links TRBV7-2 to TRBJ2-3; perhaps TRBD2 as D (6 bases). Trimming shortened V by 5 bases and J by 4 bases, and 19 bases separated the two germline ends. The length of the CDR3 is 16 residues. Germline CDR1 and CDR2: SGHTA and FQGNSA. CDR3 sequence reads: CASSMVRLRGPDTQYF. The CDR3 DNA reads TGTGCCAGCAGCATGGTACGGTTGCGGGGCCCAGATACGCAGTATTTT.

This chain links TRBV3-1 (or the pseudogene TRBV3-2) with TRBJ1-1; 7 nucleotides line up with TRBD1. This CDR3 comprises 12 residues. Germline V lookup: CDR1 LGHDT, CDR2 YNNKEL (reference sequence). Germline trimming cut 8 bases from V and 0 bases from J; bases unmatched to any gene: 0. This chain's CDR3 is CASGTVNTEAFF. The DNA of the CDR3 is TGTGCCAGCGGGACAGTGAACACTGAAGCTTTCTTT.

The chain couples TRBV30 to TRBJ1-1; D is uncertain. Trimming removed 0 bases at V and 6 bases at J, with 11 bases between. Germline CDR1 GTSNPN, CDR2 SVGIG (reference sequence). CDR3 length: 13 residues. The chain's CDR3 is CAWSVHREAEAFF. The CDR3 nucleotides read TGTGCCTGGAGTGTACATCGGGAAGCTGAAGCTTTCTTT. Looking up the rest from reference TRBV30 and TRBJ1-1 gives the full variable domain: SQTIHQWPATLVQPVGSPLSLECTVEGTSNPNLYWYRQAAGRGLQLLFYSVGIGQISSEVPQNLSASRPQDRQFILSSKKLLLSDSGFYLCAWSVHREAEAFFGQGTRLTVV.

Details on this clone: This sample includes further DNA sequences coding for the same CDR3. The V call is TRBV7-9, the J call TRBJ2-5; a possible D gene is TRBD1 (6 bases). Trimming removed 0 bases from V and 1 base from J, with 6 bases in between. The CDR3 covers 14 residues. Germline V gene data show CDR1 as SEHNR and CDR2 as FQNEAQ (reference sequence). This chain's CDR3 is CASSLAGAQETQYF. CDR3 nucleotides: TGTGCCAGCAGCTTAGCGGGGGCCCAAGAGACCCAGTACTTC.

This chain joins TRBV29-1 and TRBJ1-2; 7 bases align to TRBD1. Germline V CDR1 and CDR2: SQVTM, ANQGSEA. The length of the CDR3 is 15 residues. V lost 6 bases, J lost 7 bases, and 17 bases stayed unmatched. CDR3 in DNA: TGCAGCGTGACAACCTCAGGGGGATTCGCTTTTGGCTACACCTTC. Translation gives CSVTTSGGFAFGYTF.

V is TRBV10-1 and J is TRBJ2-7, with D possibly matching TRBD2 (5 bases). The CDR3 sequence is 12 residues long. V lost 8 bases and J 4 bases, leaving 12 bases between the germline ends. Germline CDR1 reads WNHNN; CDR2 reads SYGVQD (reference sequence). CDR3 sequence (DNA): TGCGCCAGCGGAGAGGACTCGTACGAGCAGTACTTC. The encoded protein is CASGEDSYEQYF.